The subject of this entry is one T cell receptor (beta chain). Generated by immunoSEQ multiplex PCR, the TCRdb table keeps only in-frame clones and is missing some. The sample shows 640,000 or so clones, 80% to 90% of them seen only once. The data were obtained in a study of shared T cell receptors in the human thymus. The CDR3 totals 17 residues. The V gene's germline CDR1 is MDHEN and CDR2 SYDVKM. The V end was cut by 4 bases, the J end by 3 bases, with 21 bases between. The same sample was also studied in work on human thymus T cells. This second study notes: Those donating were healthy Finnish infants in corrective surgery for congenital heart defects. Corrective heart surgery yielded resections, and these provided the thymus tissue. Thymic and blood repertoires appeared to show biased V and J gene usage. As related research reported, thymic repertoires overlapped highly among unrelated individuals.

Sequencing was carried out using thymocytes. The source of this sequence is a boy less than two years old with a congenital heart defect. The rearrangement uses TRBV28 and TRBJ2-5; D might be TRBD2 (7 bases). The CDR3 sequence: CASSSRSRGAIEETQYF. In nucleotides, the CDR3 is TGTGCCAGCAGTTCACGTAGCCGGGGGGCGATTGAAGAGACCCAGTACTTC.